This record concerns one TCR beta chain sequence. Per the original data handling: The authors estimated nucleated cell counts from reference gene primer amplification. The table came from immunoSEQ multiplex PCR; TCRdb's copy has only in-frame clones and leaves some out. That table is the source of V, J and clone size, and D and trimming were worked out from the DNA. The top ten hold roughly 5.4% of the sample, which has 100,000 to 150,000 clones, roughly 82% seen once. The sample is drawn from a study of blood T cell repertoires in COVID-19. The overall study: Samples taken during acute and convalescent COVID-19 were collected in the United States, Italy and Spain. Sources were T cells, B-cell-depleted T cells, or PBMCs; the material itself was cDNA or gDNA.

CDR1 and CDR2 (germline): MNHNS, SASEGT. The CDR3 sequence is 14 residues long. The V and J ends lost 1 base and 6 bases respectively, with 13 bases between them. The TCR originated in a human donor in a cohort sampled during active COVID-19. The sequencing sample was made of peripheral blood. The chain recombines TRBV6-1 with TRBJ2-7, with D possibly being TRBD2 (6 bases). The CDR3 here is CASSEVGGRGEQYF. Here the CDR3 DNA reads TGTGCCAGCAGTGAAGTCGGGGGAAGGGGCGAGCAGTACTTC.